This is a list of T cell receptor beta chains from one sample in a study of shared clonotypes between healthy human individuals. Produced via immunoSEQ multiplex PCR; TCRdb's table is partial and in-frame only. The data hold about a million clones, with 76% observed a single time. The sample comprised memory CD4+ T cells sorted from blood. Source of these receptors: a young man in good health. Each CDR3 is given with its conserved first and last residue. D genes are given only for firm matches. The size entry is marked missing in some rows and otherwise reads once, few, many or a size class.

TRBV11-2	TRBJ1-2	-	18	-	TGTGCCAGCAGCTTAGACCCGGGGTTGATGACCGGCGCAGGTGGCTACACCTTC	CASSLDPGLMTGAGGYTF
TRBV30	TRBJ1-3	-	19	-	TGTGCCTGGAGTTGGGGGTTTGGTGGGGAGTTGGCTTATGGAAACACCATATATTTT	CAWSWGFGGELAYGNTIYF
TRBV7-3	TRBJ2-7	-	15	-	TGTGCCAGCAGCCCCCGGGACAAAATGACCTACGAGCAGTACTTC	CASSPRDKMTYEQYF
TRBV7-9	TRBJ1-2	-	17	-	TGTGCCAGCAGCTTACTGGCGTTGGGCGGATCGAACTATGGCTACACCTTC	CASSLLALGGSNYGYTF
TRBV4-3	TRBJ1-6	-	16	-	TGCGCCAGCAGCCAAGAGACGGGCTTCAACAATTCACCCCTCCACTTT	CASSQETGFNNSPLHF
TRBV7-6	TRBJ2-5	-	15	once	TGTGCCAGCAGCTTAGGCAACAGGGATTACGAGACCCAGTACTTC	CASSLGNRDYETQYF
TRBV6-5	TRBJ2-1	TRBD2	12	many	TGTGCCAGCAGTGGGAAAAGCGGGAGAGTCTTCTTC	CASSGKSGRVFF
TRBV9	TRBJ2-3	-	12	-	TGTGCCAGCAGTCACCCACCAGATACGCAGTATTTT	CASSHPPDTQYF
TRBV9	TRBJ1-6	-	15	-	TGTGCCAGCAGCGTAGAGGGTCTCACGAATTCACCCCTCCACTTT	CASSVEGLTNSPLHF
TRBV9	TRBJ2-4	-	18	-	TGTGCCAGCAGCGTAGCCTTCGGCGGAGCTATAGCCAAAAACATTCAGTACTTC	CASSVAFGGAIAKNIQYF
TRBV10-3	TRBJ1-1	-	12	once	TGTGCCATCAGGGAACTGAACACTGAAGCTTTCTTT	CAIRELNTEAFF
TRBV18	TRBJ2-1	TRBD2	15	few	TGTGCCAGCTCACCTCGAGCGGGGATTTACAATGAGCAGTTCTTC	CASSPRAGIYNEQFF
TRBV7-7	TRBJ2-3	TRBD1	14	few	TGTGCTAGCAGCTTAGACAGGGCCACAGATACGCAGTATTTT	CASSLDRATDTQYF
TRBV7-9	TRBJ2-3	TRBD2	16	-	TGTGCCAGCAGCTGGCTAGCGGGGGGGCCAGGAGATACGCAGTATTTT	CASSWLAGGPGDTQYF
TRBV2	TRBJ1-5	TRBD1	16	many	TGTGCCAGCAGTGCCTCCGGGACAGAACTCAATCAGCCCCAGCATTTT	CASSASGTELNQPQHF
TRBV6-1	TRBJ2-1	TRBD2	14	-	TGTGCCAGCCACGGACTAGCGCCCCCCATAGAGCAGTTCTTC	CASHGLAPPIEQFF
TRBV19	TRBJ2-7	-	15	once	TGTGCCAGTAGTGTACAACAGGGCTTGGGGTACGAGCAGTACTTC	CASSVQQGLGYEQYF
TRBV7-2	TRBJ1-6	-	13	few	TGTGCCAGTTCCCTATTCTATAATTCACCCCTCCACTTT	CASSLFYNSPLHF
TRBV6-1	TRBJ1-2	TRBD1	14	once	TGTGCCAGCACCGAGAGACAGGGGAACTATGGCTACACCTTC	CASTERQGNYGYTF
TRBV5-1	TRBJ2-7	TRBD2	14	-	TGCGCCAGCAGCTCTACGGGGGGGATATACGAGCAGTACTTC	CASSSTGGIYEQYF
TRBV4-1	TRBJ1-1	-	17	-	TGCGCCAGCAGCCAAGATATTGGGGGACGGGGAAACACTGAAGCTTTCTTT	CASSQDIGGRGNTEAFF
TRBV9	TRBJ1-6	-	15	-	TGTGCCAGCAGCGTGGGATGGGGGGTAAATTCACCCCTCCACTTT	CASSVGWGVNSPLHF
TRBV11-2	TRBJ2-7	TRBD2	16	once	TGTGCCAGCAGCACCCAAACGGGTCTAGCGGGGTTCGAGCAGTACTTC	CASSTQTGLAGFEQYF